A single sample gave rise to the 8 T cell receptor beta chains below, sequenced in a study of blood T cells in healthy people across ages. Then a second PCR, running roughly 7 to 11 cycles, was carried out with a sample-barcoded 5' primer and a J-beta primer mix. TCRdb ran MiXCR on the 5' RACE reads and lists one entry per CDR3 protein. Of 980,000 or so distinct CDR3 sequences in the sample, about 44% were seen once. Source material: blood. The receptors were gathered from a man aged 30 to 39 in good health.

For the CDR3, the DNA is TGTGCCAGCAGTGATCCACTAGCGGGGGGATTTCAAGAGACCCAGTACTTC. The encoded protein is CASSDPLAGGFQETQYF. The chain links TRBV25-1 to TRBJ2-4; 12 positions match TRBD2. The DNA end is a closer match to TRBJ2-5, so the J assignment may be wrong. The germline V gene encodes CDR1 MGHDK and CDR2 SYGVNS. This CDR3 contains 17 residues.

This clonotype was observed a handful of times. The chain combines TRBV3-1 with TRBJ2-5; D unresolved. V shed 1 base and J shed 4 bases, with 16 bases lying between them. There are 16 residues in the CDR3. The germline V gene encodes CDR1 LGHDT and CDR2 YNNKEL (reference sequence). In nucleotides, the CDR3 is TGTGCCAGCAGCCAAGGGAAAGGAAAGGGCGGAGAGACCCAGTACTTC. Encoded protein: CASSQGKGKGGETQYF.

Ten or more counts support this clonotype. The chain has TRBV7-3 and TRBJ1-1; 7 nucleotides line up with TRBD1. Germline loops: CDR1 SGHTA, CDR2 FQGTGA. CDR3 length: 15 residues. Trimming took 5 bases from V and 1 from J; bases not matched to a gene: 7. The CDR3: CASSEGDRRNTEAFF. Here the CDR3 DNA reads TGTGCCAGCAGCGAAGGGGACAGAAGGAACACTGAAGCTTTCTTT.

This clonotype has only a few counts. The DNA for the CDR3 is TGTGCCAGCAGTTACGACAGGACAAGGAGCACAGATACGCAGTATTTT. This gives the protein CASSYDRTRSTDTQYF. The chain uses TRBV6-5 and TRBJ2-3; the D gene is possibly TRBD1 (6 bases). Trimming shortened V by 2 bases and J by 0 bases, and 12 bases separated the two germline ends. The CDR3 length is 16 residues. CDR1 is MNHEY and CDR2 is SVGAGI in the germline V gene.

This clonotype has only a few counts. The chain carries TRBV6-2 or TRBV6-3 and TRBJ1-2, with D uncertain. Germline V CDR1 and CDR2: MNHEY, SVGEGT. CDR3 size: 13 residues. V dropped 3 bases and J dropped 2 bases, with 7 bases sitting between them. The CDR3 region is CASSYKGNYGYTF. Here the CDR3 DNA reads TGTGCCAGCAGTTATAAGGGAAACTATGGCTACACCTTC.

The V gene is TRBV20-1, the J gene TRBJ2-1, with 7 bases fitting TRBD2. The trim removed 0 bases at V and 12 bases at J, leaving 11 bases unmatched. Germline CDR1 reads DFQATT; CDR2 reads SNEGSKA (reference sequence). The CDR3 extends over 14 amino acids. The CDR3: CSAREVTSRFSQFF. The CDR3 DNA sequence: TGCAGTGCTAGAGAGGTGACTAGCAGGTTTTCGCAGTTCTTC.

This rearrangement joins TRBV3-1 to TRBJ1-2, with D possibly matching TRBD1 (6 bases). Per germline, CDR1 LGHDT and CDR2 YNNKEL (reference sequence). This CDR3 region has 14 residues. V was pared by 0 bases and J by 3 bases, with 8 bases between. The CDR3 nucleotides are TGTGCCAGCAGCCAAGATGGGGGCGACTATGGCTACACCTTC. It yields the protein CASSQDGGDYGYTF.

The rearrangement uses TRBV2 and TRBJ2-1, with D hard to call. V gave up 6 bases and J gave up 4 bases, with 10 bases separating them. Germline V lookup: CDR1 SNHLY, CDR2 FYNNEI. This CDR3 is 13 amino acids long. The CDR3 coding sequence is TGTGCCAGCAGCCTGACAAAATACAATGAGCAGTTCTTC. It is translated as CASSLTKYNEQFF.